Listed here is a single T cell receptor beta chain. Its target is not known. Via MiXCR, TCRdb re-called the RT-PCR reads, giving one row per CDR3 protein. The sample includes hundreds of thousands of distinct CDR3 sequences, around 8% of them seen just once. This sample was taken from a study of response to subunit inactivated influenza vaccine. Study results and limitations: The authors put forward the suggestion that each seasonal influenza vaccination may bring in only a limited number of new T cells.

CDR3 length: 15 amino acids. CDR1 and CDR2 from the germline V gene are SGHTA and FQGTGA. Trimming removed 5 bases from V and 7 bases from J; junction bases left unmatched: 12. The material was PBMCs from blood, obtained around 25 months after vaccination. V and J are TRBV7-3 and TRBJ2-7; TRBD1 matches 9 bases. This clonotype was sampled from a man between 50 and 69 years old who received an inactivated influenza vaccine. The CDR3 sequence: CASSQGNRGRGEQYF. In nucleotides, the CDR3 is TGTGCCAGCAGCCAAGGAAACAGGGGGCGCGGAGAGCAGTACTTC. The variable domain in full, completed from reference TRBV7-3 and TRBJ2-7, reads GAGVSQTPSNKVTEKGKYVELRCDPISGHTALYWYRQSLGQGPEFLIYFQGTGAADDSGLPNDRFFAVRPEGSVSTLKIQRTERGDSAVYLCASSQGNRGRGEQYFGPGTRLTVT.